One T cell receptor beta chain is described in this entry. Its antigen is not known. Presence of unique molecular identifiers characterized the TCR beta cDNA libraries. From around 0.96 to 9.9 million T cells, roughly 0.5 million cDNA molecules were obtained. TCRdb reprocessed the PCR reads with MiXCR, giving one entry per CDR3 protein. Of roughly 800,000 distinct CDR3 sequences listed, 30% are singletons. This record belongs to a study of post-analysis software for immune sequencing data. General observations from the study: F measure clustering grouped samples strongly by preparation batch.

This clonotype was sampled from a girl aged 5-17 years with multiple sclerosis. Sequenced: blood.

The CDR3 DNA follows: TGTGCCAGCAGTGACCCTGGGGCGGGGAGGTCCTACGAGCAGTACTTC. This translates into CASSDPGAGRSYEQYF. The J gene is TRBJ2-7, the V gene TRBV25-1; D possibly corresponds to TRBD2 (6 bases). Per germline, CDR1 MGHDK and CDR2 SYGVNS. The CDR3 is 16 residues long. V was shortened by 3 bases and J by 1 base, with 16 bases between the two germline ends.